This record concerns one T cell receptor (beta chain) sequence. Its target is not known. The PCR ran on 60 Vbeta and 13 Jbeta primers. Data came from immunoSEQ multiplex PCR; TCRdb stores just in-frame clones and leaves some out. The sample has under 250,000 clones, about 80% seen once. With V trimmed by 2 bases and J by 0 bases, 4 bases remained unmatched. The germline CDR1 and CDR2 sequences are MGHDK and SYGVNS. CDR3 size: 15 residues. This entry belongs to a study of cytomegalovirus exposure and HLA in healthy donors. On the study more broadly: Ancestry clustering placed more than 80% of 300 to 400 genotyped donors in the Caucasian-associated cluster. Study-level points and caveats: Upon later analysis, HLA-associated TCR beta chains proved more clonally expanded than other, equally common chains.

Material for sequencing was PBMCs. This receptor was taken from a woman between 50 and 59 years old in good health and CMV-seropositive. The V call is TRBV25-1, the J call TRBJ2-7; 7 positions agree with TRBD1. The CDR3 here is CASSEPGTASYEQYF. CDR3 coding DNA: TGTGCCAGCAGTGAACCCGGGACAGCCTCCTACGAGCAGTACTTC.